Shown below are 23 T cell receptor beta chains from a single sample sequenced in a study of T cells after yellow fever vaccination. TCRdb passed the 5' RACE reads through MiXCR, listing each CDR3 protein once. The sample contains approximately 22,000 distinct CDR3 sequences, approximately 5.2% of which appear only once. Sequenced here: PBMCs, either bulk or a sorted T-cell subset (CD4+, CD8+, memory, or dextramer-sorted; not recorded which), sampled roughly 46 days after the first yellow fever vaccination. The receptor set was obtained from a man between 18 and 35 years old who received the YFV17D yellow fever vaccine.

The sample holds many counts of this clonotype. The chain uses TRBV11-2 and TRBJ2-6, with TRBD2 identical over 7 bases. From germline, CDR1 is SGHAT and CDR2 FQNNGV. Germline trimming cut 5 bases from V and 0 bases from J; bases unmatched to any gene: 4. This CDR3 has 16 amino acids. Here the CDR3 DNA reads TGTGCCAGCAGCCCCGGGGGGAACTCTGGGGCCAACGTCCTGACTTTC. Residues: CASSPGGNSGANVLTF.

This clonotype was found many times. This chain joins TRBV29-1 and TRBJ1-2; D possibly corresponds to TRBD1 (5 bases). Trimming shortened V by 1 base and J by 7 bases, and 10 bases separated the two germline ends. CDR3 length equals 12 residues. CDR1 and CDR2 (germline): SQVTM, ANQGSEA. CDR3 nucleotides: TGCAGCGTTGAAGGGCAGGGAGGTGGCTACACCTTC. Amino acids: CSVEGQGGGYTF. The entire variable domain, with the rest obtained from reference TRBV29-1 and TRBJ1-2, is as follows: SAVISQKPSRDICQRGTSLTIQCQVDSQVTMMFWYRQQPGQSLTLIATANQGSEATYESGFVIDKFPISRPNLTFSTLTVSNMSPEDSSIYLCSVEGQGGGYTFGSGTRLTVV.

In its sample, this clonotype was seen many times. The chain employs TRBV4-1 and TRBJ2-7, with D perhaps being TRBD1 or TRBD2 (5 bases each). Germline V lookup: CDR1 MGHRA, CDR2 YSYEKL. The germline V and J ends were trimmed by 4 bases and 3 bases, with 16 bases remaining between them. The CDR3 covers 15 residues. CDR3 DNA: TGCGCCAGCAGCCGGGACCAAAACTTAGGCTACGAGCAGTACTTC. Its translation: CASSRDQNLGYEQYF.

This clonotype has at least ten counts. This chain uses TRBV5-1 with TRBJ1-1; TRBD1 aligns across 8 bases. The CDR3 has 15 residues. Germline V lookup: CDR1 SGHRS, CDR2 YFSETQ. Unmatched junction bases numbered 9, after V lost 6 bases and J lost 2 bases. The CDR3 DNA is TGCGCCAGCACCTATCGACAGGGGCTTAACACTGAAGCTTTCTTT. It encodes CASTYRQGLNTEAFF.

This clonotype was seen ten or more times. The chain joins TRBV5-5 to TRBJ2-3; a possible D gene is TRBD2 (6 bases). Germline values: CDR1 SGHKS, CDR2 YYEKEE (reference sequence). With 0 bases removed from V and 4 bases from J, the gap between germline ends came to 12 bases. The CDR3 is 15 residues long. As DNA, the CDR3 is TGTGCCAGCAGCTTGGTCAGCGGGTCCGCAGATACGCAGTATTTT. This translates into CASSLVSGSADTQYF.

This clonotype was counted at least ten times. This chain links TRBV7-2 with TRBJ2-5, with D unclear. Trimming cost V 1 base and J 2 bases, with 11 bases left between them. Germline V gene lookup returns CDR1 SGHTA and CDR2 FQGNSA. This CDR3 has 15 residues. The CDR3 protein is CASSLVVSSQETQYF. CDR3 bases: TGTGCCAGCAGCTTAGTAGTTAGTAGTCAAGAGACCCAGTACTTC.

This clonotype was seen at least ten times. The chain joins TRBV7-2 to TRBJ1-1; possibly TRBD1 for D (5 bases). The germline CDR1 and CDR2 sequences are SGHTA and FQGNSA. The CDR3 consists of 13 residues. Trimming removed 5 bases from V and 6 bases from J, with 13 bases in between. In DNA form, the CDR3 reads TGTGCCAGCAGCCGACAGTCCCGATCTGAAGCTTTCTTT. Protein: CASSRQSRSEAFF.

There are many counts of this clonotype. J is TRBJ1-1 and V is TRBV30; 7 nucleotides line up with TRBD1. Germline loops: CDR1 GTSNPN, CDR2 SVGIG (reference sequence). The V gene end was trimmed by 5 bases and the J gene end by 8 bases; junction bases not matched to a gene: 11. The length of the CDR3 is 13 residues. DNA of the CDR3: TGTGCCTGGGGGACGACAGGGCTCTTAGAAGCTTTCTTT. Translating gives CAWGTTGLLEAFF.

This chain connects TRBV7-6 to TRBJ2-5, with 12 bases that match TRBD2. The CDR3 runs to 15 residues. Trimming removed 5 bases from V and 4 bases from J; junction bases left unmatched: 5. Per the germline V gene, CDR1 is SGHVS and CDR2 is FNYEAQ. This chain's CDR3 is CASSALLAGGETQYF. CDR3 bases: TGTGCCAGCAGCGCGTTACTAGCGGGGGGAGAGACCCAGTACTTC.

The table lists this clonotype with many counts. This chain links TRBV18 with TRBJ2-1; perhaps TRBD2 as D (7 bases). Trimming took 3 bases from V and 9 from J, leaving 15 bases between them. The germline CDR1 and CDR2 sequences are KGHSH and LQKENI. The CDR3 totals 14 residues. This CDR3 reads CASSPGGAFGEQFF. CDR3 sequence (DNA): TGTGCCAGCTCACCGGGGGGGGCCTTTGGTGAGCAGTTCTTC. The entire variable domain, with the rest obtained from reference TRBV18 and TRBJ2-1, is as follows: NAGVMQNPRHLVRRRGQEARLRCSPMKGHSHVYWYRQLPEEGLKFMVYLQKENIIDESGMPKERFSAEFPKEGPSILRIQQVVRGDSAAYFCASSPGGAFGEQFFGPGTRLTVL.

This clonotype occurred many times. V usage is TRBV12-5 and J usage is TRBJ1-6; 8 bases agree with TRBD1. Trimming removed 6 bases from V and 6 bases from J; junction bases left unmatched: 7. The CDR3 runs 15 residues. In germline, CDR1 is LGHNT, CDR2 FRNRAP. The CDR3 DNA is TGTGCTAGTGGCCGCCGGGACAGGTCTAATTCACCCCTCCACTTT. As protein: CASGRRDRSNSPLHF.

This clonotype turned up a few times. The chain joins TRBV7-3 to TRBJ2-2; TRBD1 might be the D (5 bases). V dropped 6 bases and J dropped 5 bases, with 13 bases sitting between them. Germline CDR1 reads SGHTA; CDR2 reads FQGTGA. This CDR3 contains 14 residues. The DNA for the CDR3 is TGTGCCAGCAGAAAGGACACCATAACCGGGGAGCTGTTTTTT. This gives the protein CASRKDTITGELFF.

The table lists this clonotype with many counts. This chain uses TRBV18 with TRBJ1-5, with D maybe TRBD1 (5 bases). CDR3 length equals 15 residues. From germline, CDR1 is KGHSH and CDR2 LQKENI. The V end lost 3 bases, the J end lost 0 bases, and 9 bases lay between the germline ends. The CDR3 reads CASSPSQVSNQPQHF. The CDR3 coding sequence is TGTGCCAGCTCACCTTCACAGGTTAGCAATCAGCCCCAGCATTTT.

At least ten counts were recorded for this clonotype. The V gene is TRBV2, the J gene TRBJ2-5; 8 bases fit TRBD2. CDR3 length equals 16 residues. The germline CDR1 and CDR2 sequences are SNHLY and FYNNEI. The junction had 11 bases not matched to a gene; V was cut back by 6 bases and J by 2 bases. CDR3 residues: CASRKKASGYQETQYF. The CDR3 DNA follows: TGTGCCAGCAGGAAGAAGGCTAGCGGGTATCAAGAGACCCAGTACTTC.

This clonotype has ten or more counts. CDR3 in DNA: TGTGCCAGCAGTTTCGGGGGCACAGATACGCAGTATTTT. It codes for CASSFGGTDTQYF. The genes are TRBV12-3 or TRBV12-4 and TRBJ2-3; D possibly corresponds to TRBD2 (5 bases). This CDR3 has 13 amino acids. Deletions cut 3 bases from V and 1 base from J, with 5 bases between.

This clonotype was detected many times. The J gene is TRBJ2-2, the V gene TRBV3-1; no reliable D call. V lost 3 bases and J lost 5, with 7 bases in between. CDR1 is LGHDT and CDR2 is YNNKEL in the germline V gene (reference sequence). The CDR3 consists of 13 residues. The chain's CDR3 is CASSHRGTGELFF. In DNA form, the CDR3 reads TGTGCCAGCAGCCATAGAGGAACCGGGGAGCTGTTTTTT.

This clonotype was counted many times. The chain carries TRBV28 and TRBJ2-5; D perhaps matches TRBD1 (6 bases). Between the trimmed V and J ends, which lost 7 bases and 4 bases, there was a span of 28 bases. Germline CDR1 reads MDHEN; CDR2 reads SYDVKM. The CDR3 has 18 residues. CDR3 nucleotides: TGTGCCAGCATGAAACCCGCCCGTACAGGGCCAGTGGGAGAGACCCAGTACTTC. It translates to CASMKPARTGPVGETQYF.

This clonotype showed up many times. The chain links TRBV7-2 to TRBJ1-5; no clear D. This CDR3 comprises 13 residues. The germline V gene encodes CDR1 SGHTA and CDR2 FQGNSA. V was clipped by 2 bases and J by 2 bases, with 4 bases between them. The CDR3 reads CASSLRGNQPQHF. The CDR3, as DNA: TGTGCCAGCAGCTTAAGGGGCAATCAGCCCCAGCATTTT. The whole variable domain, filled in from reference TRBV7-2 and TRBJ1-5, reads GAGVSQSPSNKVTEKGKDVELRCDPISGHTALYWYRQSLGQGLEFLIYFQGNSAPDKSGLPSDRFSAERTGGSVSTLTIQRTQQEDSAVYLCASSLRGNQPQHFGDGTRLSIL.

This clonotype was counted at least ten times. This rearrangement joins TRBV14 to TRBJ2-3, with D unresolved. The CDR3 is 15 amino acids. CDR1 and CDR2 from the germline V gene are SGHDN and FVKESK. Trimming removed 0 bases at V and 4 bases at J, with 11 bases between. The CDR3 is CASSQDVAGADTQYF. The CDR3 DNA sequence: TGTGCCAGCAGCCAAGATGTGGCTGGGGCAGATACGCAGTATTTT. Supplemented by reference TRBV14 and TRBJ2-3, the full variable domain reads EAGVTQFPSHSVIEKGQTVTLRCDPISGHDNLYWYRRVMGKEIKFLLHFVKESKQDESGMPNNRFLAERTGGTYSTLKVQPAELEDSGVYFCASSQDVAGADTQYFGPGTRLTVL.

The sample holds many counts of this clonotype. The V and J genes are TRBV15 and TRBJ1-2; no reliable D call. The CDR3 totals 13 residues. Trimming stripped 1 base from V and 6 bases from J, with 9 bases between. CDR1 is LNHNV, CDR2 YYDKDF, per germline (reference sequence). The CDR3 is CATSRGTEDGYTF. The CDR3 DNA is TGTGCCACCAGCAGAGGGACGGAAGATGGCTACACCTTC. Full variable domain (remainder filled in from reference TRBV15 and TRBJ1-2): DAMVIQNPRYQVTQFGKPVTLSCSQTLNHNVMYWYQQKSSQAPKLLFHYYDKDFNNEADTPDNFQSRRPNTSFCFLDIRSPGLGDTAMYLCATSRGTEDGYTFGSGTRLTVV.

This clonotype was counted many times. The chain combines TRBV12-3 or TRBV12-4 with TRBJ1-1, with a possible D match to TRBD1 (6 bases). CDR3 length equals 13 residues. The germline V and J ends were trimmed by 2 bases and 6 bases, with 10 bases remaining between them. In DNA, the CDR3 is TGTGCCAGCAGTTTACAGGGGCGGGCTGAAGCTTTCTTT. This gives the protein CASSLQGRAEAFF.

This clonotype has a count of ten or more. The V gene is TRBV24-1, the J gene TRBJ2-3, with TRBD1 identical over 8 bases. CDR1 is KGHDR, CDR2 SFDVKD, per germline. The CDR3 extends over 14 amino acids. V lost 10 bases to trimming and J lost 2 bases; unmatched junction nucleotides: 7. Here the CDR3 reads CATRQGTSTDTQYF. The CDR3 nucleotides read TGTGCCACAAGACAGGGGACCTCCACAGATACGCAGTATTTT.

This clonotype was detected many times. The V call is TRBV27, the J call TRBJ1-4; D is perhaps TRBD1 (6 bases). CDR1 and CDR2 (germline): MNHEY, SMNVEV (reference sequence). V was shortened by 4 bases and J by 7 bases, with 28 bases between the two germline ends. CDR3 length equals 19 residues. The CDR3: CASSSLLWAGDPSGEKLFF. In DNA form, the CDR3 reads TGTGCCAGCAGTTCCCTTTTATGGGCAGGGGATCCTAGTGGTGAAAAACTGTTTTTT.